In its sample, the clone carrying this T cell receptor beta chain was seen many times. Its antigen remains unidentified. These data come from a study of identical twins. Study-level results: Weaker excess twin sharing was seen among beta out-of-frame sequences. Within cord blood, abundant beta clonotypes carried fewer insertions, but memory repertoires showed no such trend.

TCRdb analysed the 5' RACE reads with MiXCR anew, one entry per CDR3 protein. This sample yields 1.5 million or so distinct CDR3 sequences, of which more than 30% are seen a single time; around 0.25% belongs to the top ten. Germline V CDR1 and CDR2: SQVTM, ANQGSEA. The V and J ends lost 7 bases and 7 bases, in that order; junction bases with no gene match: 3. The CDR3 spans 11 residues. Sequenced: cord blood. The rearrangement links TRBV29-1 to TRBJ2-7; TRBD2 agrees at 11 bases. The clonotype originates from a newborn girl in good health. The CDR3 here is CSGRLAGEQYF. The CDR3 DNA sequence: TGCAGCGGCCGACTAGCGGGAGAGCAGTACTTC.